This T cell receptor beta chain came from a study of radiotherapy plus CTLA-4 blockade in lung cancer. General study findings and limits: In blood, tumor-derived TCR clones expanded after radiotherapy plus ipilimumab.

Remarks on this clone: Its antigen is as yet unknown.

Assay used: immunoSEQ multiplex PCR; TCRdb lists only in-frame clones, some missing. The data hold about 33,000 clones, with 70% to 90% observed a single time. Germline values: CDR1 SGHDT, CDR2 YYEEEE. The V gene end was trimmed by 7 bases and the J gene end by 7 bases; junction bases not matched to a gene: 10. This CDR3 is built from 14 residues. The material was peripheral blood, obtained from a patient treated with radiotherapy plus ipilimumab. The rearrangement uses TRBV5-6 and TRBJ1-2; TRBD1 matches 10 bases. This TCR came from a human donor with non-small cell lung cancer that progressed on radiotherapy plus ipilimumab. The CDR3 loop reads CASCLDRDRGGYTF. The DNA for the CDR3 is TGTGCCAGCTGCCTCGACCGGGACAGGGGTGGCTACACCTTC.